Below are 25 T cell receptor beta chains sequenced from a single sample in a study of CD8 T cells in ankylosing spondylitis. Each CDR3 protein is one row after TCRdb ran MiXCR on the 5' RACE reads. The repertoire holds tens of thousands of distinct CDR3 sequences, with more than 25% as singletons. The sequenced material came from blood, either unsorted or a sorted T cell fraction (not recorded which). The origin of the receptors is a male donor with ankylosing spondylitis or in good health (not recorded which).

This clonotype came up a few times. This chain connects TRBV20-1 to TRBJ2-2, with 7 bases identical to TRBD2. Per germline, CDR1 DFQATT and CDR2 SNEGSKA (reference sequence). The CDR3 spans 14 residues. Trimming took 5 bases from V and 2 from J; bases not matched to a gene: 5. CDR3 loop: CSAGGGYNTGELFF. Here the CDR3 DNA reads TGCAGTGCTGGGGGGGGGTACAACACCGGGGAGCTGTTTTTT.

The sample holds a few counts of this clonotype. This chain joins TRBV20-1 and TRBJ1-1; D gene ambiguous. The V gene lost 6 bases and the J gene lost 3 bases, with 17 bases spanning the gap. This CDR3 is built from 14 residues. Germline CDR1 is DFQATT and CDR2 is SNEGSKA (reference sequence). CDR3 DNA sequence: TGCAGTGCCTACGCAACAACAAGAGACACTGAAGCTTTCTTT. Translation gives CSAYATTRDTEAFF.

The rearrangement joins TRBV15 to TRBJ1-5; D unresolved. The CDR3 spans 21 residues. Germline CDR1 LNHNV, CDR2 YYDKDF (reference sequence). The V end was cut by 1 base, the J end by 8 bases, with 33 bases between. This CDR3 is CATSRVTLGSRWGIGHKPQHF. DNA of the CDR3: TGTGCCACCAGCAGAGTGACGTTGGGTTCCCGCTGGGGTATAGGGCATAAGCCCCAGCATTTT.

This chain joins TRBV3-1 and TRBJ2-7; D is unclear. This CDR3 contains 12 residues. Germline V gives CDR1 LGHDT, CDR2 YNNKEL (reference sequence). V was cut by 1 base and J by 2 bases, with 3 bases left in between. CDR3 nucleotides: TGTGCCAGCAGCCAAGGTACCTACGAGCAGTACTTC. Translated: CASSQGTYEQYF.

This CDR3 reads CASSRVRGRGNQPQHF. In DNA, the CDR3 is TGTGCCAGCAGTAGGGTGCGTGGCAGGGGGAATCAGCCCCAGCATTTT. The chain uses TRBV12-3 or TRBV12-4 and TRBJ1-5, with 7 bases matching TRBD1. V was clipped by 5 bases and J by 4 bases; unmatched bases: 11. The CDR3 contains 16 residues.

This clonotype was found many times. This chain joins TRBV5-1 and TRBJ2-5, with D unclear. CDR3 length equals 13 residues. The V gene lost 4 bases and the J gene lost 5 bases, with 12 bases spanning the gap. Germline CDR1 SGHRS, CDR2 YFSETQ. The CDR3 DNA follows: TGCGCCAGCAGCGGATGGACCGGGGAGACCCAGTACTTC. This gives the protein CASSGWTGETQYF.

This clonotype was observed a few times. The chain employs TRBV10-3 and TRBJ1-2; a weak D match, TRBD1 (6 bases). V lost 6 bases to trimming and J lost 3 bases, with 14 bases between them. The CDR3 consists of 14 residues. CDR1 and CDR2 from the germline V gene are ENHRY and SYGVKD. CDR3 bases: TGTGCCATCAGGACACAGGGTCTCGACTATGGCTACACCTTC. It is translated as CAIRTQGLDYGYTF.

V usage is TRBV18 and J usage is TRBJ2-3; 8 nucleotides line up with TRBD1. This CDR3 has 16 residues. The V gene's germline CDR1 is KGHSH and CDR2 LQKENI. V was clipped by 0 bases and J by 6 bases; unmatched bases: 8. CDR3: CASSPPAGGQGDTQYF. The CDR3 nucleotides are TGTGCCAGCTCACCACCGGCAGGGGGCCAGGGGGATACGCAGTATTTT.

This chain links TRBV18 with TRBJ2-3; the D gene could be TRBD1 or TRBD2 (6 bases each). The CDR3 length is 15 residues. Germline V gene data show CDR1 as KGHSH and CDR2 as LQKENI. V was clipped by 3 bases and J by 5 bases, with 15 bases between them. CDR3 residues: CASSPNGGSIDTQYF. Here the CDR3 DNA reads TGTGCCAGCTCACCGAACGGGGGCTCAATAGATACGCAGTATTTT.

This clonotype has only a few counts. The chain has TRBV5-1 and TRBJ1-1; 7 bases are a match to TRBD1. The CDR3 is 17 amino acids. J gave up 4 bases and V 4 bases, and 16 bases lay outside the gene matches. Germline V gene sequence: CDR1 SGHRS, CDR2 YFSETQ. The CDR3 region is CASSPDQGGWMSTEAFF. CDR3 coding DNA: TGCGCCAGCAGCCCCGATCAGGGGGGGTGGATGAGCACTGAAGCTTTCTTT.

The chain uses TRBV15 and TRBJ1-2, with D tentatively TRBD1 (5 bases). This CDR3 has 16 amino acids. From germline, CDR1 is LNHNV and CDR2 YYDKDF (reference sequence). Trimming pared 0 bases from V and 4 bases from J, leaving 15 bases between. CDR3 protein: CATSREGIGDGYGYTF. CDR3 bases: TGTGCCACCAGCAGAGAAGGGATTGGGGACGGCTATGGCTACACCTTC.

In this sample, this clonotype turned up many times. The chain carries TRBV5-6 and TRBJ1-5; D remains ambiguous. Per the germline V gene, CDR1 is SGHDT and CDR2 is YYEEEE. V was trimmed by 0 bases and J by 6 bases, leaving 7 bases between them. The CDR3 runs to 13 residues. In DNA, the CDR3 is TGTGCCAGCAGCTTGGGTCTGAGTCAGCCCCAGCATTTT. It specifies CASSLGLSQPQHF.

This sequence joins TRBV5-1 and TRBJ2-5; TRBD2 might be the D (5 bases). The CDR3 length is 13 residues. Germline V gene sequence: CDR1 SGHRS, CDR2 YFSETQ. Trimming left V 2 bases short and J 5 bases short, with 10 bases between. The CDR3 nucleotides are TGCGCCAGCAGCTTCGAGGGCGAGGAGACCCAGTACTTC. Its translation is CASSFEGEETQYF.

The rearrangement links TRBV4-1 to TRBJ1-6; tentatively, D is TRBD1 (6 bases). This CDR3 comprises 17 residues. Germline-derived CDR1 and CDR2 are MGHRA and YSYEKL. V lost 2 bases and J lost 0, with 11 bases in between. In DNA, the CDR3 is TGCGCCAGCAGCCAAAAACAGGGCAGCTCCTATAATTCACCCCTCCACTTT. It encodes CASSQKQGSSYNSPLHF.

This clonotype occurred many times. The chain recombines TRBV7-2 with TRBJ2-5, with D possibly matching TRBD2 (6 bases). The germline V and J ends were trimmed by 1 base and 2 bases, with 17 bases remaining between them. The CDR3 covers 17 residues. Germline V gene data show CDR1 as SGHTA and CDR2 as FQGNSA. The CDR3 sequence is CASSLGTGGGIQETQYF. The CDR3 DNA follows: TGTGCCAGCAGCTTAGGAACCGGCGGCGGGATTCAAGAGACCCAGTACTTC.

This clonotype has only a few counts. V is TRBV20-1 and J is TRBJ2-2; no definite D call. The CDR3 is made up of 15 amino acids. Germline CDR1 and CDR2: DFQATT and SNEGSKA (reference sequence). The V gene lost 2 bases and the J gene lost 2 bases, with 12 bases spanning the gap. DNA of the CDR3: TGCAGTGCTAGACGTCCCCTGGGCAACACCGGGGAGCTGTTTTTT. Its translation is CSARRPLGNTGELFF.

This clonotype showed up just a few times. V usage is TRBV7-9 and J usage is TRBJ2-3; D unresolved. The V gene lost 3 bases and the J gene lost 0 bases, with 7 bases spanning the gap. Germline-derived CDR1 and CDR2 are SEHNR and FQNEAQ (reference sequence). The CDR3 contains 14 residues. In nucleotides, the CDR3 is TGTGCCAGCAGCTTGACACTCAGCACAGATACGCAGTATTTT. Translating gives CASSLTLSTDTQYF.

The chain combines TRBV3-1 with TRBJ2-1; D is unclear. The V gene lost 4 bases and the J gene lost 0 bases, with 13 bases spanning the gap. The CDR3 loop spans 16 amino acids. The germline V gene has CDR1 LGHDT and CDR2 YNNKEL (reference sequence). The CDR3 sequence: CASSPPAVSSYNEQFF. The CDR3 nucleotides are TGTGCCAGCAGCCCCCCCGCAGTGAGCTCCTACAATGAGCAGTTCTTC.

The V and J genes are TRBV5-1 and TRBJ2-3; 7 bases line up with TRBD2. J gave up 5 bases and V 5 bases, and 17 bases lay outside the gene matches. The CDR3 has 17 residues. Germline assignment: CDR1 SGHRS and CDR2 YFSETQ. The CDR3 nucleotides read TGCGCCAGCAGTCTCCAGCAGGCGGGAGATGTCGGAGATACGCAGTATTTT. Its translation: CASSLQQAGDVGDTQYF. The whole variable domain, remainder taken from reference TRBV5-1 and TRBJ2-3, is KAGVTQTPRYLIKTRGQQVTLSCSPISGHRSVSWYQQTPGQGLQFLFEYFSETQRNKGNFPGRFSGRQFSNSRSEMNVSTLELGDSALYLCASSLQQAGDVGDTQYFGPGTRLTVL.

This chain links TRBV2 with TRBJ2-1, with a tentative D call TRBD2 (6 bases). The germline V gene encodes CDR1 SNHLY and CDR2 FYNNEI. The CDR3 is 17 amino acids. Between the trimmed V and J ends, which lost 7 bases and 1 base, there was a span of 20 bases. This CDR3 reads CASITGVGLRSYNEQFF. The CDR3 DNA is TGTGCCAGCATAACGGGAGTTGGTTTAAGGTCCTACAATGAGCAGTTCTTC. The variable domain in full, with the rest retrieved from reference TRBV2 and TRBJ2-1, is EPEVTQTPSHQVTQMGQEVILRCVPISNHLYFYWYRQILGQKVEFLVSFYNNEISEKSEIFDDQFSVERPDGSNFTLKIRSTKLEDSAMYFCASITGVGLRSYNEQFFGPGTRLTVL.

This clonotype was seen a single time. V gene TRBV3-1 combines with J gene TRBJ2-1; D gene unclear. This CDR3 contains 15 residues. Germline loops: CDR1 LGHDT, CDR2 YNNKEL (reference sequence). V dropped 0 bases and J dropped 3 bases, with 9 bases sitting between them. The CDR3 reads CASSQEPTSYNEQFF. The CDR3 nucleotides are TGTGCCAGCAGCCAAGAACCGACCAGCTACAATGAGCAGTTCTTC.

In this sample, this clonotype turned up a few times. The rearrangement joins TRBV12-3 or TRBV12-4 to TRBJ1-4; perhaps TRBD1 as D (6 bases). V was pared by 5 bases and J by 1 base, with 8 bases between. The CDR3 is 14 amino acids. The CDR3 loop reads CASSPTGTNEKLFF. CDR3 nucleotide sequence: TGTGCCAGCAGTCCGACAGGAACTAATGAAAAACTGTTTTTT.

This clonotype was counted only a few times. The chain combines TRBV29-1 with TRBJ1-6; D is uncertain. Trimming took 8 bases from V and 7 from J, leaving 15 bases between them. CDR1 SQVTM and CDR2 ANQGSEA come from the germline V gene. The CDR3 runs 13 residues. This CDR3 is CSILTDRNSPLHF. CDR3 in DNA: TGCAGCATACTGACGGATCGGAATTCACCCCTCCACTTT.

Notes on this clonotype: The CDR3 does not end in the conserved phenylalanine or tryptophan, so this is likely a read error. V usage is TRBV4-2 and J usage is TRBJ2-7; 7 bases are a match to TRBD1. CDR3 length: 15 residues. J gave up 6 bases and V 0 bases, and 8 bases lay outside the gene matches. Germline V gene data show CDR1 as LGHNA and CDR2 as YNFKEQ. The CDR3 nucleotides read TGTGCCAGCAGCCAAGAACAGGGGTCTACTGGCGAGCAGTACTCC. Its translation is CASSQEQGSTGEQYS.

This clonotype showed up many times. This chain links TRBV5-1 with TRBJ1-1; maybe TRBD1 (5 bases). This CDR3 is built from 13 residues. Trimming took 0 bases from V and 10 from J, leaving 13 bases between them. The germline V gene has CDR1 SGHRS and CDR2 YFSETQ. The CDR3 protein is CASSLEGRAAAFF. In nucleotides, the CDR3 is TGCGCCAGCAGCTTGGAGGGGCGAGCTGCAGCTTTCTTT.